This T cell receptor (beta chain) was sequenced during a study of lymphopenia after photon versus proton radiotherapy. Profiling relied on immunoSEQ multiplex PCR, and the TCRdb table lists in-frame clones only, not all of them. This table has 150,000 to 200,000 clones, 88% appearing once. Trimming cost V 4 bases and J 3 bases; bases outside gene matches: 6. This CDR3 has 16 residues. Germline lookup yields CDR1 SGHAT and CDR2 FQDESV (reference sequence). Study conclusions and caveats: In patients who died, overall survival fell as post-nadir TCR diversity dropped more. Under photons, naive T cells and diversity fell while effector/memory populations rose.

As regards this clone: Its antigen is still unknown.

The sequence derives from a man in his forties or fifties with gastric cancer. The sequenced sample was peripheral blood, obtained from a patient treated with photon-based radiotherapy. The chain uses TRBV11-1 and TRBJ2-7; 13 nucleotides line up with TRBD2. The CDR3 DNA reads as TGTGCCAGCAGCTCCTGGACTAGCGGGAGTCTCTACGAGCAGTACTTC. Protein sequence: CASSSWTSGSLYEQYF.